This record concerns one T cell receptor (beta chain) sequence. Losses at the gene ends were 0 bases for V and 1 base for J; bases not matched to a gene: 6. The CDR3 has 17 residues. The germline V gene has CDR1 SGHDT and CDR2 YYEEEE. The sample originates from a study of T cell responses to AZD1222 COVID-19 vaccine. TCRdb's copy holds only in-frame clones and misses some; the assay was immunoSEQ multiplex PCR. The sample lists around 99,000 clones; approximately 90% were seen once. The genes are TRBV5-6 and TRBJ1-1; 10 positions match TRBD1. This sequence originates from an adult who received the AZD1222 COVID-19 vaccine. Source: peripheral blood, taken 28 days after the second AZD1222 dose. CDR3 amino acids: CASSLGPRQGANTEAFF. As DNA, the CDR3 is TGTGCCAGCAGCTTGGGACCTAGACAGGGGGCGAACACTGAAGCTTTCTTT.